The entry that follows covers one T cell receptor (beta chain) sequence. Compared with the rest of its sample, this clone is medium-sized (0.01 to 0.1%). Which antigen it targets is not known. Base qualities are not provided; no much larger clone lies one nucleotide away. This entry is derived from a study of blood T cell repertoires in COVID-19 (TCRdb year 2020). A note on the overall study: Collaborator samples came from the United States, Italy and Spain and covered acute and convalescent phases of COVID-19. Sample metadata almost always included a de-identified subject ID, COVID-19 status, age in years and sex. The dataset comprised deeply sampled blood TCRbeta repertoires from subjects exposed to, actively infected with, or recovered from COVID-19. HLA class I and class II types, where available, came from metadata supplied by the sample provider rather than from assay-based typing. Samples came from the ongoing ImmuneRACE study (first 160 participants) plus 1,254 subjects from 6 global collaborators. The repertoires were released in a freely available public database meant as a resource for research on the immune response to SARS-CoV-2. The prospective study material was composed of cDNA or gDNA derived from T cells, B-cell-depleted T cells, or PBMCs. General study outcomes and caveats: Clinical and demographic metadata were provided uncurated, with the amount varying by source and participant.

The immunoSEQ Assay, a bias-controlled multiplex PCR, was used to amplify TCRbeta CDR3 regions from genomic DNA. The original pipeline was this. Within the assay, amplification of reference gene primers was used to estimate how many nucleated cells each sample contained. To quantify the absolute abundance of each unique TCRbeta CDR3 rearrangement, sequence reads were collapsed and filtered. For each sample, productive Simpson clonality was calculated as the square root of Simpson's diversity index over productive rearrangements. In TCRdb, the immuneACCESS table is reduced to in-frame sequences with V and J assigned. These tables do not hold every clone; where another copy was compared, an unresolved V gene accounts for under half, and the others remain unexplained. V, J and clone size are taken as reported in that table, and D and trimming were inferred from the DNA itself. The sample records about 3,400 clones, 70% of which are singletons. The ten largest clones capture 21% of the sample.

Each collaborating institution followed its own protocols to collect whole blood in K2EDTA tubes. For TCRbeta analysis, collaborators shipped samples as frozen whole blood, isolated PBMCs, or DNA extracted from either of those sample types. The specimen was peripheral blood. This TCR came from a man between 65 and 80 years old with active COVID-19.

The CDR3 region reads CASRLTGGGTGELFF. In nucleotide form, the sequence is TGTGCCAGCAGACTAACAGGGGGCGGGACCGGGGAGCTGTTTTTT. The sequence links TRBV6-5 to TRBJ2-2; TRBD1 matches 9 bases in the middle. CDR1 MNHEY and CDR2 SVGAGI are derived from the germline V gene. Including the terminal cysteine and phenylalanine, the CDR3 comprises 15 residues. Only the CDR3 DNA stays, 45 bases, in frame from base 1. V trim: 6 bases; J trim: 5 bases; unmatched bases: 7.